These T cell receptor beta chains were read from a single sample in a study of OX40 agonist ivuxolimab in advanced cancers. The table came from immunoSEQ multiplex PCR; TCRdb's copy has only in-frame clones and leaves some out. In the table there are 68,000 or so clones, more than 80% of which are singletons. Sequencing used CD4+ or CD8+ T cells sorted from blood, obtained in a trial of the OX40 agonist ivuxolimab. Receptors were obtained from an adult with an advanced solid tumor such as melanoma, head and neck, liver or kidney cancer. Both conserved end residues are part of each CDR3. D genes are given only for firm matches. A row's size may be missing; if present it is once, few, many or a size class.

d_call	v_call	clone_size	j_call	cdr3_aa	cdr3_nt
NA	TRBV7-3	few	TRBJ1-1	CASSSLPGQLEAFF	TGTGCCAGCAGCTCGTTGCCCGGACAGCTTGAAGCTTTCTTT
NA	TRBV4-3	NA	TRBJ1-2	CASSQETRVGYTF	TGCGCCAGCAGCCAAGAAACTAGGGTTGGCTACACCTTC
TRBD1	TRBV6-5	NA	TRBJ2-7	CASSYGTGGTAYKQYF	TGTGCCAGCAGTTACGGGACAGGGGGAACCGCCTACAAGCAGTACTTC
NA	TRBV19	NA	TRBJ1-1	CASSTLRGGFRTEAFF	TGTGCCAGTAGTACCCTGAGGGGCGGCTTTAGAACTGAAGCTTTCTTT
NA	TRBV7-2	NA	TRBJ2-1	CASSLSGLQFF	TGTGCCAGCAGCTTGTCGGGTCTTCAGTTCTTC
NA	TRBV23-1	once	TRBJ1-6	CASSTIVGRVGSPLHF	TGCGCCAGCAGTACCATAGTGGGTCGAGTGGGGTCACCCCTCCACTTT
TRBD2	TRBV7-9	NA	TRBJ2-2	CASSPLSGGTGELFF	TGTGCCAGCAGCCCCCTAAGCGGGGGTACCGGGGAGCTGTTTTTT
NA	TRBV5-1	NA	TRBJ2-5	CASSLEIGGETQYF	TGCGCCAGCAGCTTGGAAATCGGAGGAGAGACCCAGTACTTC
NA	TRBV5-1	once	TRBJ1-1	CASRESLGGTVNTEAFF	TGCGCCAGCAGAGAGTCCTTGGGGGGTACGGTGAACACTGAAGCTTTCTTT
NA	TRBV19	few	TRBJ1-2	CASSISQGNYGYTF	TGTGCCAGTAGTATAAGTCAGGGGAACTATGGCTACACCTTC
TRBD2	TRBV5-1	once	TRBJ2-3	CASSLGLAEDTQYF	TGCGCCAGCAGCCTAGGACTAGCAGAAGATACGCAGTATTTT
NA	TRBV19	NA	TRBJ1-5	CASSIGWLSGNQPQHF	TGTGCCAGTAGTATAGGTTGGCTTAGTGGCAATCAGCCCCAGCATTTT
NA	TRBV7-9	NA	TRBJ2-2	CASSPEPWELFF	TGTGCCAGCAGTCCCGAACCGTGGGAGCTGTTTTTT
NA	TRBV5-6	NA	TRBJ2-3	CASSLVALGGDTQYF	TGTGCCAGCAGCTTGGTAGCATTAGGGGGAGATACGCAGTATTTT
TRBD1	TRBV2	NA	TRBJ2-1	CASSSSGTAYNEQFF	TGTGCCAGCAGTTCCTCCGGGACAGCCTACAATGAGCAGTTCTTC
NA	TRBV27	NA	TRBJ1-2	CASRLNNGAGYGYTF	TGTGCCAGCAGGCTTAACAACGGGGCAGGCTATGGCTACACCTTC
NA	TRBV6-1	NA	TRBJ1-5	CASRTSERGNQPQHF	TGTGCCAGCAGAACCTCCGAGCGGGGGAATCAGCCCCAGCATTTT
NA	TRBV11-2	NA	TRBJ1-1	CASSLNTEAFF	TGTGCCAGCAGCTTAAACACTGAAGCTTTCTTT
TRBD2	TRBV6-1	NA	TRBJ2-7	CASSGPGHLAGVEEQYF	TGTGCCAGCAGTGGTCCCGGTCACTTAGCGGGGGTAGAAGAGCAGTACTTC
TRBD2	TRBV29-1	NA	TRBJ2-5	CSVVGGGGGETQYF	TGCAGCGTTGTTGGCGGGGGGGGCGGAGAGACCCAGTACTTC
NA	TRBV4-1	few	TRBJ1-2	CASSQVVAEYGYTF	TGCGCCAGCAGCCAAGTCGTGGCAGAGTATGGCTACACCTTC
NA	TRBV11-3	NA	TRBJ2-5	CASSSGAPWTGGVQETQYF	TGTGCCAGCAGCTCGGGTGCTCCTTGGACTGGCGGGGTCCAAGAGACCCAGTACTTC
TRBD2	TRBV11-3	NA	TRBJ2-1	CASSFTSGGPYNEQFF	TGTGCCAGCAGCTTCACTAGCGGGGGCCCTTACAATGAGCAGTTCTTC
NA	TRBV19	NA	TRBJ1-3	CASSINSGNTIYF	TGTGCCAGTAGTATAAACTCTGGAAACACCATATATTTT
NA	TRBV7-2	NA	TRBJ1-4	CASSVWLNEKLFF	TGTGCCAGCAGTGTGTGGCTTAATGAAAAACTGTTTTTT
TRBD1	TRBV19	once	TRBJ1-1	CASSTQTGTGRAFF	TGTGCCAGTAGTACCCAGACAGGGACGGGGCGAGCTTTCTTT
NA	TRBV30	NA	TRBJ2-7	CAWSGSYEQYF	TGTGCCTGGAGTGGGTCCTACGAGCAGTACTTC
NA	TRBV11-2	NA	TRBJ1-2	CASSLATNYGYTF	TGTGCCAGCAGCTTAGCGACTAACTATGGCTACACCTTC
NA	TRBV7-6	NA	TRBJ2-7	CASSLAGAYEQYF	TGTGCCAGCAGCTTAGCGGGTGCCTACGAGCAGTACTTC
NA	TRBV18	NA	TRBJ2-7	CASSPGGYEQYF	TGTGCCAGCTCACCGGGGGGCTACGAGCAGTACTTC
TRBD2	TRBV5-4	few	TRBJ2-1	CASSFGGGPYNEQFF	TGTGCCAGCAGCTTTGGCGGGGGGCCTTACAATGAGCAGTTCTTC
TRBD2	TRBV12-5	NA	TRBJ2-1	CASGLATLGRRGSETEQFF	TGTGCTAGTGGTTTGGCCACATTGGGACGGCGGGGGTCCGAGACTGAGCAGTTCTTC
TRBD1	TRBV5-1	NA	TRBJ2-5	CASSRGDRGLQETQYF	TGCGCCAGCAGCAGAGGGGACAGGGGGCTGCAAGAGACCCAGTACTTC
NA	TRBV9	NA	TRBJ1-1	CASSARGPMNTEAFF	TGTGCCAGCAGCGCCCGGGGACCGATGAACACTGAAGCTTTCTTT
NA	TRBV29-1	NA	TRBJ1-4	CSVGSLNEKLFF	TGCAGCGTTGGCAGCTTGAATGAAAAACTGTTTTTT
TRBD1	TRBV5-4	NA	TRBJ1-2	CASRDGTGGGSYGYTF	TGTGCCAGCAGGGACGGGACAGGGGGTGGGTCCTATGGCTACACCTTC
NA	TRBV6-4	NA	TRBJ1-5	CASSEQTGQPQHF	TGTGCCAGCAGTGAGCAAACAGGTCAGCCCCAGCATTTT
TRBD2	TRBV9	NA	TRBJ2-7	CASSVLAGGPYEQYF	TGTGCCAGCAGCGTGTTAGCGGGGGGGCCCTACGAGCAGTACTTC
NA	TRBV6-6	NA	TRBJ1-1	CASSAQGGTEAFF	TGTGCCAGCAGTGCACAGGGTGGGACTGAAGCTTTCTTT
TRBD1	TRBV11-2	NA	TRBJ2-2	CASSSGGTGGNTGELFF	TGTGCCAGCAGCTCCGGGGGGACAGGGGGGAACACCGGGGAGCTGTTTTTT
NA	TRBV11-3	NA	TRBJ1-1	CASSFGTEAFF	TGTGCCAGCAGCTTCGGAACTGAAGCTTTCTTT
NA	TRBV12-5	NA	TRBJ1-6	CASAINNSPLHF	TGTGCTAGTGCCATAAATAATTCACCCCTCCACTTT
NA	TRBV29-1	few	TRBJ2-5	CSVVATGGETQYF	TGCAGCGTTGTAGCGACAGGAGGGGAGACCCAGTACTTC
NA	TRBV5-1	NA	TRBJ1-1	CASSPPGGSTEAFF	TGCGCCAGCAGCCCGCCCGGGGGTAGCACTGAAGCTTTCTTT
TRBD2	TRBV10-3	NA	TRBJ2-5	CAIGTSGNQTQYF	TGTGCCATCGGGACTAGCGGCAATCAGACCCAGTACTTC
NA	TRBV4-3	NA	TRBJ2-2	CASSQEDRGELFF	TGCGCCAGCAGCCAAGAGGACCGCGGGGAGCTGTTTTTT
TRBD2	TRBV7-2	NA	TRBJ2-7	CASRTSGGAYEQYF	TGTGCCAGCAGAACAAGCGGGGGGGCCTACGAGCAGTACTTC
NA	TRBV7-2	once	TRBJ1-6	CASSTGGPYSPLHF	TGTGCCAGCAGTACCGGGGGGCCCTATTCACCCCTCCACTTT
NA	TRBV29-1	NA	TRBJ1-1	CSVRGGMTEAFF	TGCAGCGTGAGGGGGGGGATGACTGAAGCTTTCTTT
TRBD2	TRBV11-1	NA	TRBJ2-7	CASRRGSGMVEQYF	TGTGCCAGCAGGCGGGGTAGCGGGATGGTGGAGCAGTACTTC
TRBD1	TRBV6-1	NA	TRBJ2-7	CASSLPGQGYEQYF	TGTGCCAGTTCCCTCCCGGGACAGGGTTACGAGCAGTACTTC
TRBD1	TRBV7-3	once	TRBJ2-7	CASSINGDRGNEQYF	TGTGCCAGCAGCATTAACGGGGACAGGGGAAACGAGCAGTACTTC
TRBD1	TRBV5-6	few	TRBJ2-7	CASSPWDRGWDEQYF	TGTGCCAGCAGCCCGTGGGACAGGGGTTGGGACGAGCAGTACTTC
NA	TRBV29-1	NA	TRBJ2-3	CSVVRDSTLTDTQYF	TGCAGCGTCGTACGGGACTCAACTCTCACAGATACGCAGTATTTT
NA	TRBV5-6	NA	TRBJ1-3	CASSPRMGGTIYF	TGTGCCAGCAGCCCAAGAATGGGGGGTACCATATATTTT
NA	TRBV7-3	NA	TRBJ2-2	CASSPRGGPAGMNTGELFF	TGTGCCAGCAGCCCCAGGGGAGGGCCAGCTGGTATGAACACCGGGGAGCTGTTTTTT
NA	TRBV5-6	NA	TRBJ2-7	CASRWRGLSSYEQYF	TGTGCCAGCAGGTGGCGGGGGCTCAGCTCCTACGAGCAGTACTTC
TRBD2	TRBV5-6	NA	TRBJ2-7	CASSFRRTSGGHEQYF	TGTGCCAGCAGCTTCCGCAGGACTAGCGGGGGGCACGAGCAGTACTTC